This TCR beta chain was captured in a study of blood T cell repertoires in COVID-19. Study-wide context: Material from acute and convalescent COVID-19 was sourced from the United States, Italy and Spain.

Comments on this clone: Other DNA sequences in the same sample also yield this CDR3.

As handled by the study authors: Estimates of nucleated cell counts were drawn from the amplification of reference gene primers. The protocol was immunoSEQ multiplex PCR, while the TCRdb copy is restricted to in-frame clones and leaves out a portion. That table is the source of V, J and clone size, and D and trimming were worked out from the DNA. The profile covers approximately 180,000 clones, with approximately 87% appearing a single time and roughly an eighth taken by the ten largest. Trimming cost V 4 bases and J 1 base, with 8 bases left between them. CDR1 and CDR2 (germline): SGHRS, YFSETQ. The CDR3 has 13 residues.

The sequencing sample was made of peripheral blood. The chain links TRBV5-1 to TRBJ1-1; TRBD1 is a possible D gene (6 bases). This receptor was identified in a woman between 65 and 79 years old with COVID-19, enrolled during active disease. The CDR3 coding sequence is TGCGCCAGCAGCCGACAGGAGAACACTGAAGCTTTCTTT. This translates into CASSRQENTEAFF.